This T cell receptor (beta chain) was identified during a study of T cell repertoires in cytomegalovirus infection. TCRdb reprocessed the reads with MiXCR, giving one entry per CDR3 protein. The data show under 850,000 distinct CDR3 sequences, around 31% seen once. CDR1 is MNHEY and CDR2 is SVGAGI in the germline V gene. The CDR3 extends over 15 amino acids. V lost 7 bases, J lost 0 bases, and 14 bases lay in between. General observations from the study: Dominating the ex vivo response were HLA-C-restricted CMV-specific TCR beta clonotypes.

This clonotype has only a few counts. The antigen is undetermined. The sequence was obtained from a human donor in good health (CMV status not recorded). Some clones in this sample may be carry-over from other donors' samples. The sequences come from cultured PBMCs, collected from culture after CMV antigen stimulation. The V gene is TRBV6-5, the J gene TRBJ2-3; D remains unclear. The CDR3, as DNA: TGTGCCAGCAACATGGACCGCTTAAGCACAGATACGCAGTATTTT. It translates to CASNMDRLSTDTQYF.